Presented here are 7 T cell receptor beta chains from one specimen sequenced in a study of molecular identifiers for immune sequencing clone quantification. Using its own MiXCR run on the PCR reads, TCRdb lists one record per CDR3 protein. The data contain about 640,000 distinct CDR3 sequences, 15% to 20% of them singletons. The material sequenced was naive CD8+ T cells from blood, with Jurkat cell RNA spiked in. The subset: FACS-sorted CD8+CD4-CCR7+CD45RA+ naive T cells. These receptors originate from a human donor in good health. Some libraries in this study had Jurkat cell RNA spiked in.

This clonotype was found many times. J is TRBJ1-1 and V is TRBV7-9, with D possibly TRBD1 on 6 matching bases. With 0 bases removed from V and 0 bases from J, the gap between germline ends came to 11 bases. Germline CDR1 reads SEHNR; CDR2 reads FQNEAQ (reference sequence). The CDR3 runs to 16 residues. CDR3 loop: CASSLAPGQLNTEAFF. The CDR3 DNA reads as TGTGCCAGCAGCTTAGCCCCCGGACAGTTGAACACTGAAGCTTTCTTT.

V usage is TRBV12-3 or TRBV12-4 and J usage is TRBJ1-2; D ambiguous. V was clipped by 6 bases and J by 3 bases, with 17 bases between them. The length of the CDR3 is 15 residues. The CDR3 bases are TGTGCCAGCAGCCACCCCGTTGGGCAGGACTATGGCTACACCTTC. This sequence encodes CASSHPVGQDYGYTF.

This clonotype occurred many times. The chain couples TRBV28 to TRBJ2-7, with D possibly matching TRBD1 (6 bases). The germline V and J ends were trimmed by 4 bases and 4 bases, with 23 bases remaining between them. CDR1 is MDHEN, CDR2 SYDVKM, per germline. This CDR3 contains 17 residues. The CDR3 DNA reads TGTGCCAGCAGTTCCCCTTGGAGGACAGAGCTTTTATACGAGCAGTACTTC. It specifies CASSSPWRTELLYEQYF.

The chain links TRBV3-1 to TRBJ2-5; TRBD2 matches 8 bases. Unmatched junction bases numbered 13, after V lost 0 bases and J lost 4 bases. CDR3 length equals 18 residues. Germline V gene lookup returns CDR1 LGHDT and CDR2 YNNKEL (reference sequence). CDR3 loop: CASSQDHGGALFGETQYF. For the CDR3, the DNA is TGTGCCAGCAGCCAAGATCACGGGGGGGCCCTTTTTGGAGAGACCCAGTACTTC.

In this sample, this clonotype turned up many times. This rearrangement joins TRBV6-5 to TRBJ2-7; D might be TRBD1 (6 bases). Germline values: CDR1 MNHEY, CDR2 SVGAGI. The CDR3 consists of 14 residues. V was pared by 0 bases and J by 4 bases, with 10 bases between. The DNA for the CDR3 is TGTGCCAGCAGTTACTCGAACAGGGCGTACGAGCAGTACTTC. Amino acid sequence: CASSYSNRAYEQYF.

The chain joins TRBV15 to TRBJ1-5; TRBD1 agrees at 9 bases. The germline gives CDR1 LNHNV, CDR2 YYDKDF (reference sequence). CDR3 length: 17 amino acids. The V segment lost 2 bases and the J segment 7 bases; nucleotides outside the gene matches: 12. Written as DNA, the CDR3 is TGTGCCACCAGCAGACACAGGAGGGGACAGGGTGAACAGCCCCAGCATTTT. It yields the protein CATSRHRRGQGEQPQHF.

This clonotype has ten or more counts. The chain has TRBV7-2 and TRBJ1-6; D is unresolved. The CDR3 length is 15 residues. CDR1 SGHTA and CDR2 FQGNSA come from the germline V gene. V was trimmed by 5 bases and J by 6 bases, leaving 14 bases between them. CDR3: CASSPSGYPNSPLHF. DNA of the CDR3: TGTGCCAGCAGCCCCAGTGGATACCCTAATTCACCCCTCCACTTT. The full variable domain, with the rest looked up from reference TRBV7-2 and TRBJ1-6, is GAGVSQSPSNKVTEKGKDVELRCDPISGHTALYWYRQSLGQGLEFLIYFQGNSAPDKSGLPSDRFSAERTGGSVSTLTIQRTQQEDSAVYLCASSPSGYPNSPLHFGNGTRLTVT.